This TCR beta chain was identified during a study of cytomegalovirus exposure and HLA in healthy donors. General study points: The study assumed roughly uniform donor sequencing depth for presence/absence analyses. As confirmed in vitro, a few CMV-associated chains were specific for CMV antigens. Earlier results showed most TCR beta V segments being productive about 87% or about 30% of the time. The likely explanation for a cluster of highly shared sequence variants was sequencing artifact.

In regard to this clone: Its antigen remains unknown. A junction end diverges from the germline sequence, so it may reflect a read error.

The CDR3 extends over 14 amino acids. The germline CDR1 and CDR2 sequences are SSHAT and FNYEAQ (reference sequence). Use of 60 Vbeta and 13 Jbeta primers characterized the PCR. The method was immunoSEQ multiplex PCR; TCRdb's version includes in-frame clones alone and lacks a portion of them. The repertoire holds 120,000 to 150,000 clones, with roughly 87% as singletons. The sequencing input was PBMCs. The sequence came from a woman aged 40 to 50 in good health and CMV-seronegative. This chain links TRBV7-7 with TRBJ2-7; 7 bases align to TRBD2. The CDR3, as DNA: TGTGCTAGCAGCCCGTCTAGCGGAACCTACGAGCAGTACTTC. It translates to CASSPSSGTYEQYF.